These 5 T cell receptor beta chains came from one sample sequenced in a study of T cell repertoires in cytomegalovirus infection. A single record per CDR3 protein comes from TCRdb applying MiXCR to the reads. The table has more than 150,000 distinct CDR3 sequences, under 20% seen once. Sequenced material: CD8+ T cells from PBMCs. Receptor source: a human donor in good health (CMV status not recorded). Some clones in this sample may be carry-over from other donors' samples.

The V and J genes are TRBV4-1 and TRBJ2-7, with TRBD2 identical over 8 bases. Trimming at V came to 2 bases and at J to 1 base, leaving 7 bases not matched to a gene. Germline loops: CDR1 MGHRA, CDR2 YSYEKL. The CDR3 covers 16 residues. The CDR3 nucleotides read TGCGCCAGCAGCCAAATAGAACTAGCGGCTTCCTACGAGCAGTACTTC. It codes for CASSQIELAASYEQYF.

The chain is built from TRBV6-2 or TRBV6-3 and TRBJ2-7; D is undetermined. This CDR3 spans 14 amino acids. V was pared by 2 bases and J by 5 bases, with 13 bases between. Germline CDR1 reads MNHEY; CDR2 reads SVGEGT. The CDR3 loop reads CASSYTELMDEQYF. CDR3 DNA sequence: TGTGCCAGCAGTTACACGGAGTTGATGGACGAGCAGTACTTC.

This CDR3 is CASSRGLQETQYF. CDR3 sequence (DNA): TGTGCCAGCAGCCGGGGCCTCCAAGAGACCCAGTACTTC. The rearrangement uses TRBV13 and TRBJ2-5; D tentatively reads TRBD1 or TRBD2 (5 bases each). The ends were cut back, 5 bases at V and 1 base at J, with 8 bases in the middle. The CDR3 spans 13 residues. Germline V CDR1 and CDR2: PRHDT, FYEKMQ (reference sequence).

This clonotype has only a few counts. The chain has TRBV14 and TRBJ2-1, with TRBD1 matching over 9 bases. CDR1 and CDR2 from the germline V gene are SGHDN and FVKESK. The CDR3 totals 15 residues. The V and J ends lost 5 bases and 6 bases, in that order; junction bases with no gene match: 8. The CDR3 nucleotides are TGTGCCAGCAGCGCAGGACAGGGGTACAGCAATGAGCAGTTCTTC. This codes for CASSAGQGYSNEQFF.

About this clonotype itself: A much larger clone lies a single base off, so this may be a read error. This chain uses TRBV6-2 or TRBV6-3 with TRBJ2-7; the match to TRBD1 covers 7 bases. The CDR3 spans 14 residues. Looked up from germline, CDR1 is MNHEY and CDR2 is SVGEGT. CDR3 coding DNA: TGTGACAGCAGTTACGACAGGGTCTGGAACGAGCAGTACTTC. The encoded protein is CDSSYDRVWNEQYF.